This TCR beta chain is from a study of cytomegalovirus exposure and HLA in healthy donors. PCR amplification relied on 60 Vbeta primers (plus 13 Jbeta primers). TCRdb keeps only in-frame clones here, not all; method: immunoSEQ multiplex PCR. The sample lists about 160,000 clones, about 80% occurring once. V lost 4 bases and J 0 bases, leaving 15 bases between the germline ends. This CDR3 spans 16 amino acids. CDR1 SGHRS and CDR2 YFSETQ come from the germline V gene. A few counts support this clone. Sequenced sample: PBMCs. The source is a female donor in good health and CMV-seronegative. The rearrangement joins TRBV5-1 to TRBJ2-3; maybe TRBD2 (5 bases). The DNA of the CDR3 is TGCGCCAGCAGCGGCGCCGGAGGCCAAAGCACAGATACGCAGTATTTT. Translated: CASSGAGGQSTDTQYF.